These 26 T cell receptor beta chains originate from one sample sequenced in a study of response to subunit inactivated influenza vaccine. Using its own MiXCR run on the RT-PCR reads, TCRdb lists one record per CDR3 protein. This table holds about 540,000 distinct CDR3 sequences, approximately 22% found once. These data were also reused for a study on T cells expressing NK-cell markers. That publication notes: Generation of TCR beta cDNA was performed by 5'RACE template switching incorporating UMIs.

The sequenced sample was CD4+ T cells sorted from PBMCs, obtained roughly 12 days after vaccination. Receptors originate from a man aged 45-60 years who received an inactivated influenza vaccine.

J is TRBJ2-2 and V is TRBV2; 10 bases are shared with TRBD1. The CDR3 has 15 amino acids. The V and J ends lost 3 bases and 4 bases, in that order; junction bases with no gene match: 2. CDR1 is SNHLY, CDR2 FYNNEI, per germline. In DNA form, the CDR3 reads TGTGCCAGCAGTGAGGGGGACAGGGGCACCGGGGAGCTGTTTTTT. Its translation is CASSEGDRGTGELFF.

The chain has TRBV6-2 or TRBV6-3 and TRBJ1-2; D call uncertain. Trimming stripped 8 bases from V and 2 bases from J, with 9 bases between. Per the germline V gene, CDR1 is MNHEY and CDR2 is SVGEGT. This CDR3 has 12 amino acids. The CDR3 sequence: CASVEGNYGYTF. The CDR3 region has the DNA TGTGCCAGCGTGGAGGGCAACTATGGCTACACCTTC.

The table lists this clonotype with a few counts. The chain uses TRBV4-1 and TRBJ2-5; the match to TRBD2 covers 8 bases. CDR3 length equals 16 residues. The germline CDR1 and CDR2 sequences are MGHRA and YSYEKL. Trimming removed 1 base from V and 4 bases from J; junction bases left unmatched: 8. The CDR3 spells CASSQGGLAEGETQYF. As DNA, the CDR3 is TGCGCCAGCAGCCAAGGCGGACTAGCAGAAGGAGAGACCCAGTACTTC.

Here the CDR3 reads CASNQPQHF. CDR3 in DNA: TGTGCCAGCAATCAGCCCCAGCATTTT. The chain employs TRBV27 and TRBJ1-5; D call uncertain. This CDR3 spans 9 amino acids. The V and J ends lost 7 bases and 5 bases respectively, with 0 bases between them. Per the germline V gene, CDR1 is MNHEY and CDR2 is SMNVEV (reference sequence).

The chain carries TRBV7-9 and TRBJ2-3, with a tentative D call TRBD1 (6 bases). Trimming took 5 bases from V and 1 from J, leaving 19 bases between them. From germline, CDR1 is SEHNR and CDR2 FQNEAQ (reference sequence). The CDR3 spans 17 residues. CDR3 sequence reads: CASSPISGAGRTDTQYF. The CDR3 region has the DNA TGTGCCAGCAGCCCCATCTCAGGGGCAGGGCGCACAGATACGCAGTATTTT.

This clonotype was seen only a few times. The chain links TRBV9 to TRBJ2-5, with 7 bases matching TRBD2. Germline CDR1 is SGDLS and CDR2 is YYNGEE. V lost 0 bases and J lost 3; bases outside the gene matches: 2. The CDR3 is made up of 14 amino acids. The CDR3 DNA reads as TGTGCCAGCAGCGTAGGACTAGCTAAAGAGACCCAGTACTTC. This translates into CASSVGLAKETQYF.

This clonotype occurred a few times. V and J are TRBV4-3 and TRBJ1-1; D is ambiguous. Per germline, CDR1 LGHNA and CDR2 YSLEER. There are 14 residues in the CDR3. V was trimmed by 3 bases and J by 5 bases, leaving 13 bases between them. The CDR3 protein is CASSQSSLGTEAFF. The CDR3 DNA is TGCGCCAGCAGCCAGAGCAGTTTAGGGACTGAAGCTTTCTTT.

This clonotype was counted only a few times. CDR3 amino acids: CASSVGGALSGANVLTF. The CDR3 DNA reads as TGTGCCAGCAGCGTCGGCGGCGCCCTCTCTGGGGCCAACGTCCTGACTTTC. This rearrangement joins TRBV9 to TRBJ2-6; D is unresolved. This CDR3 contains 17 residues. V lost 2 bases and J 0 bases, leaving 12 bases between the germline ends. CDR1 SGDLS and CDR2 YYNGEE come from the germline V gene.

The chain joins TRBV6-1 to TRBJ2-1; possibly TRBD1 for D (5 bases). The CDR3 covers 13 residues. Germline CDR1 is MNHNS and CDR2 is SASEGT. The V gene lost 6 bases and the J gene lost 9 bases, with 15 bases spanning the gap. The CDR3 loop reads CASRLFGALEQFF. For the CDR3, the DNA is TGTGCCAGCAGGCTCTTTGGGGCCCTTGAGCAGTTCTTC.

This clonotype was observed a handful of times. V and J are TRBV9 and TRBJ2-5, with D possibly being TRBD1 (5 bases). From germline, CDR1 is SGDLS and CDR2 YYNGEE. V was cut by 1 base and J by 1 base, with 5 bases left in between. CDR3 size: 13 residues. CDR3 nucleotide sequence: TGTGCCAGCAGCGTACAGGGCCAAGAGACCCAGTACTTC. Translating it yields CASSVQGQETQYF.

This clonotype appeared a few times. This sequence joins TRBV20-1 and TRBJ2-7; no firm D call. V was clipped by 6 bases and J by 2 bases, with 17 bases between them. This CDR3 is built from 14 residues. Per germline, CDR1 DFQATT and CDR2 SNEGSKA (reference sequence). The CDR3: CSASRAPTAYEQYF. DNA of the CDR3: TGCAGTGCCAGCCGGGCCCCGACCGCCTACGAGCAGTACTTC.

The chain employs TRBV10-3 and TRBJ2-2; TRBD2 matches at 11 bases. V lost 4 bases, J lost 2 bases, and 3 bases stayed unmatched. The germline gives CDR1 ENHRY, CDR2 SYGVKD. This CDR3 is built from 16 residues. The CDR3 sequence: CAISGGLAENTGELFF. DNA for the CDR3: TGTGCCATCAGTGGGGGACTAGCGGAAAACACCGGGGAGCTGTTTTTT.

The chain carries TRBV3-1 and TRBJ2-2, with 10 bases matching TRBD1. The CDR3 runs 15 residues. The germline V gene encodes CDR1 LGHDT and CDR2 YNNKEL (reference sequence). Germline trimming cut 4 bases from V and 4 bases from J; bases unmatched to any gene: 3. The CDR3 nucleotides are TGTGCCAGCAGCCGCGGACAGGGGGTCACCGGGGAGCTGTTTTTT. It encodes CASSRGQGVTGELFF.

V is TRBV6-2 or TRBV6-3 and J is TRBJ2-6, with no clear D. V lost 4 bases and J 4 bases, leaving 8 bases between the germline ends. The CDR3 runs 14 residues. In germline, CDR1 is MNHEY, CDR2 SVGEGT. The CDR3 loop is CASSFSPGANVLTF. The CDR3 DNA reads as TGTGCCAGCAGTTTTTCCCCGGGGGCCAACGTCCTGACTTTC.

This clonotype appeared a few times. The genes are TRBV25-1 and TRBJ1-2; possibly TRBD1 for D (6 bases). This CDR3 contains 16 residues. V lost 2 bases, J lost 4 bases, and 17 bases lay in between. Germline V gene data show CDR1 as MGHDK and CDR2 as SYGVNS. As DNA, the CDR3 is TGTGCCAGCAGTGAAGGAGGGGGTGGTAGGGGCTATGGCTACACCTTC. It translates to CASSEGGGGRGYGYTF.

This clonotype came up a few times. The chain carries TRBV24-1 and TRBJ2-3; 11 positions agree with TRBD1. Trimming removed 3 bases from V and 7 bases from J; junction bases left unmatched: 8. The CDR3 is 16 residues long. Germline CDR1 KGHDR, CDR2 SFDVKD. CDR3: CATSDTGQGARNTQYF. In DNA, the CDR3 is TGTGCCACCAGTGATACCGGACAGGGGGCGAGAAATACGCAGTATTTT.

This clonotype occurred a few times. CDR3 coding DNA: TGTGCCAGCAGCTTAGAGGGATCAGGGGTATCGTTTGGAGCTTTCTTT. Protein: CASSLEGSGVSFGAFF. V and J are TRBV13 and TRBJ1-1; possibly TRBD1 for D (6 bases). Germline V gene data show CDR1 as PRHDT and CDR2 as FYEKMQ (reference sequence). V was pared by 1 base and J by 10 bases, with 22 bases between. The CDR3 has 16 residues.

The rearrangement uses TRBV9 and TRBJ1-2; 12 bases are a match to TRBD1. The CDR3 consists of 17 residues. CDR1 is SGDLS, CDR2 YYNGEE, per germline. Germline trimming cut 3 bases from V and 6 bases from J; bases unmatched to any gene: 12. CDR3 DNA: TGTGCCAGCAGCGAGGGACAGGGGGCGCGAGGATTTAATGGCTACACCTTC. This translates into CASSEGQGARGFNGYTF.

This clonotype was observed at least ten times. The chain uses TRBV28 and TRBJ2-1; D gene unclear. Germline CDR1 reads MDHEN; CDR2 reads SYDVKM. This CDR3 contains 13 residues. The V end lost 3 bases, the J end lost 5 bases, and 8 bases lay between the germline ends. CDR3 sequence: CASSFLAHNEQFF. CDR3 coding DNA: TGTGCCAGCAGTTTCCTCGCCCACAATGAGCAGTTCTTC.

The chain uses TRBV5-1 and TRBJ2-6; D unresolved. Trimming cost V 0 bases and J 2 bases, with 6 bases left between them. This CDR3 has 15 residues. Germline CDR1 SGHRS, CDR2 YFSETQ. CDR3 DNA: TGCGCCAGCAGCTTGGTTGGCACTGGGGCCAACGTCCTGACTTTC. The encoded protein is CASSLVGTGANVLTF.

The chain combines TRBV28 with TRBJ2-2; TRBD2 matches at 11 bases. Germline CDR1 MDHEN, CDR2 SYDVKM. Unmatched junction bases numbered 5, after V lost 4 bases and J lost 4 bases. CDR3 size: 16 residues. The CDR3: CASSSTGTSGTGELFF. CDR3 bases: TGTGCCAGCAGTTCCACCGGGACTAGCGGCACCGGGGAGCTGTTTTTT. The whole variable domain, filled in from reference TRBV28 and TRBJ2-2, reads DVKVTQSSRYLVKRTGEKVFLECVQDMDHENMFWYRQDPGLGLRLIYFSYDVKMKEKGDIPEGYSVSREKKERFSLILESASTNQTSMYLCASSSTGTSGTGELFFGEGSRLTVL.

The gene calls are TRBV6-1 and TRBJ2-1; 8 positions match TRBD1. The germline gives CDR1 MNHNS, CDR2 SASEGT. V dropped 6 bases and J dropped 5; count of bases not matched to a gene: 3. The CDR3 is made up of 13 amino acids. The CDR3 sequence: CASRDRADNEQFF. The CDR3 DNA sequence: TGTGCCAGCAGGGACAGGGCAGACAATGAGCAGTTCTTC.

This clonotype has only a few counts. The CDR3 region is CASSSASGGGDTQYF. The DNA of the CDR3 is TGCGCCAGCAGCTCGGCTAGCGGGGGGGGTGATACGCAGTATTTT. The chain carries TRBV5-1 and TRBJ2-3; 12 positions agree with TRBD2. The V and J ends lost 3 bases and 6 bases, in that order; junction bases with no gene match: 5. This CDR3 spans 15 amino acids. Germline assignment: CDR1 SGHRS and CDR2 YFSETQ.

This clonotype was counted only a few times. J is TRBJ2-3 and V is TRBV21-1; no check of the table's D call, TRBD1, against the DNA was made. TRBV21-1 is shown as a pseudogene. This CDR3 spans 14 amino acids. The CDR3 protein is CASSLDPGADTQYF. In nucleotides, the CDR3 is TGTGCCAGCAGCCTCGACCCAGGGGCAGATACGCAGTATTTT.

The chain links TRBV6-2 or TRBV6-3 to TRBJ2-5; maybe TRBD2 (6 bases). This CDR3 has 16 residues. The V end lost 6 bases, the J end lost 13 bases, and 30 bases lay between the germline ends. CDR1 MNHEY and CDR2 SVGEGT come from the germline V gene. The CDR3 DNA follows: TGTGCCAGCAGCGTCGGTATAGGAGGGAGTGGACTCTCCCGGTACTTC. This translates into CASSVGIGGSGLSRYF.

The CDR3 region is CASSREEGVTQYF. CDR3 nucleotides: TGCGCCAGCAGCCGCGAAGAAGGGGTGACCCAGTACTTC. This rearrangement joins TRBV4-3 to TRBJ2-5, with D tentatively TRBD1 (5 bases). The ends were cut back, 4 bases at V and 7 bases at J, with 13 bases in the middle. In germline, CDR1 is LGHNA, CDR2 YSLEER. CDR3 length: 13 amino acids.